Given below is one TCR beta chain in context. As originally analysed: Estimated nucleated cell counts came from reference gene primer amplification. Repertoires were generated with immunoSEQ multiplex PCR, while TCRdb's copy carries only in-frame clones and drops some. That table gives V, J and clone size, and the DNA gave D and trimming. The repertoire includes under 45,000 clones, roughly 80% of them detected once, and 3% to 3.5% sits in the top ten. The Seattle patients joined while their infection was active and were tracked longitudinally afterward. CDR1 and CDR2 from the germline V gene are KGHDR and SFDVKD. CDR3 size: 16 residues. V dropped 2 bases and J dropped 4 bases, with 14 bases sitting between them. These data belong to a study of blood T cell repertoires in COVID-19. Looking at the study overall: Acute-phase and convalescent COVID-19 samples originated in the United States, Italy and Spain. T cells, B-cell-depleted T cells, or PBMCs supplied cDNA or gDNA.

The specimen sequenced was peripheral blood. V gene TRBV24-1 combines with J gene TRBJ2-1, with D maybe TRBD2 (5 bases). This receptor was taken from a man between 65 and 85 years old with COVID-19, enrolled during active disease. The chain's CDR3 is CATSDWAGNPYNEQFF. CDR3 nucleotides: TGTGCCACCAGTGATTGGGCCGGGAACCCTTACAATGAGCAGTTCTTC.